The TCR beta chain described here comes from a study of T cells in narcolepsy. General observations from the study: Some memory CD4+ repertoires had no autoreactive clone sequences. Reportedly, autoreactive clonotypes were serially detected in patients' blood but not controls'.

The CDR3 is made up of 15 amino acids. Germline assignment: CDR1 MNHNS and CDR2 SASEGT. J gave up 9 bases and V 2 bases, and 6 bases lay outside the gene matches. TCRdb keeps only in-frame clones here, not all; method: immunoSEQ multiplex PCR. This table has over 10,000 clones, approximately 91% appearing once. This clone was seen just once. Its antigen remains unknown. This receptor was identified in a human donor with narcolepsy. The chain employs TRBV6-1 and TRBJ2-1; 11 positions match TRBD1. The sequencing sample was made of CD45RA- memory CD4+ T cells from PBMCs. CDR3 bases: TGTGCCAGCAGTGAACGCCGTGGACAGGGGGCTGAGCAGTTCTTC. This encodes CASSERRGQGAEQFF.